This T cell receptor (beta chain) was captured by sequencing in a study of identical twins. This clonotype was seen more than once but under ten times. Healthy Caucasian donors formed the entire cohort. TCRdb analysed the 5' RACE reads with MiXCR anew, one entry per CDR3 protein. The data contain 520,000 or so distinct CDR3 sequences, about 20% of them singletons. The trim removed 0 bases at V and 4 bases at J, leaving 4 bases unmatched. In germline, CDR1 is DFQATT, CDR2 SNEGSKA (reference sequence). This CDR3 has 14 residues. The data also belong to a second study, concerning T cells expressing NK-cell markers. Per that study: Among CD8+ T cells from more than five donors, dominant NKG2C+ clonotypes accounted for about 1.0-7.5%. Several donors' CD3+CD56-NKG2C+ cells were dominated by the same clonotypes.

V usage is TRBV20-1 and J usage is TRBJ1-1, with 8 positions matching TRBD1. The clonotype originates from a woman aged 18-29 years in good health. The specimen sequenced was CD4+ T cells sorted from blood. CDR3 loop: CSARDPGQATEAFF. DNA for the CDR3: TGCAGTGCTAGAGATCCGGGACAGGCCACTGAAGCTTTCTTT.